The T cell receptor beta chain described here comes from a study of CD8+ T cells in alopecia areata. Using a FACSAria, the CD4+ and CD8+ T cells were sorted from the PBMCs. Comments on this clone: Its antigen is still unknown.

Overall study results and limits: Sequence data from scalp samples additionally include resident alphabeta T cells of normal skin. An increase in clonality over normal scalp was evident in lesional scalp, especially alopecia totalis/universalis. Against the mouse data, patients shared TCRs less clearly, possibly for HLA reasons.

The CDR3 covers 13 residues. V lost 4 bases and J 4 bases, leaving 12 bases between the germline ends. Germline V CDR1 and CDR2: SGHRS, YFSETQ. cDNA reverse transcribed from extracted RNA served as the sequencing template. Profiling relied on immunoSEQ multiplex PCR, and the TCRdb table lists in-frame clones only, not all of them. The repertoire has 200,000 or so clones, 45% to 70% of them found once; the top ten carry nearly 5%. This sequence was found in a human donor in good health. This sequence joins TRBV5-1 and TRBJ2-7, with unresolved D. The sample taken for sequencing was CD8+ T cells sorted from blood. CDR3 coding DNA: TGCGCCAGCAGCCTCCCCGCCCTATACGAGCAGTACTTC. Translating it yields CASSLPALYEQYF.